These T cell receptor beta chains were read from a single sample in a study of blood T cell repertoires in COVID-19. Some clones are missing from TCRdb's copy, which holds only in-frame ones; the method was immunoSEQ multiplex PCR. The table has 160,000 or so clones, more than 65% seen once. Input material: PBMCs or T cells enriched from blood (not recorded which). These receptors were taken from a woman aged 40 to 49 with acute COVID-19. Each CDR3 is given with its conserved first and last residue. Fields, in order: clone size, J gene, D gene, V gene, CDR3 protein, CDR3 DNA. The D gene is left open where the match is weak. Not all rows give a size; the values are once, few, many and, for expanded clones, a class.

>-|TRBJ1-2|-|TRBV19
CASSFWENYGYTF
TGTGCCAGTAGTTTTTGGGAGAACTATGGCTACACCTTC
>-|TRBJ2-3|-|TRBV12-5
CASGLRQGSTDTQYF
TGTGCTAGTGGTCTCCGGCAGGGGTCCACAGATACGCAGTATTTT
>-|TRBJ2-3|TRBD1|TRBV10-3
CAISEKDRGSTDTQYF
TGTGCCATCAGTGAGAAGGACAGGGGTAGCACAGATACGCAGTATTTT
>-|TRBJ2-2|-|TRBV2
CASIEGTTNTGELFF
TGTGCCAGCATCGAGGGTACCACGAACACCGGGGAGCTGTTTTTT
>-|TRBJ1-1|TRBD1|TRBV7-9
CASSLTGELSEAFF
TGTGCCAGCAGCTTGACAGGGGAATTGAGTGAAGCTTTCTTT
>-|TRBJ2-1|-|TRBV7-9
CASSWTPSSYNEQFF
TGTGCCAGCAGCTGGACACCGAGCTCCTACAATGAGCAGTTCTTC
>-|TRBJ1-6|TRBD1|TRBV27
CASSGVYGTGDSPLHF
TGTGCCAGCAGTGGGGTTTACGGGACAGGGGATTCACCCCTCCACTTT
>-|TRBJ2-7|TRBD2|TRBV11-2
CASSFSGRRGDYEQYF
TGTGCCAGCAGCTTCTCGGGGCGACGGGGGGACTACGAGCAGTACTTC
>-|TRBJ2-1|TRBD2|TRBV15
CATSDTSGRALVYEQFF
TGTGCCACCAGCGACACTAGCGGGAGGGCCTTAGTCTATGAGCAGTTCTTC
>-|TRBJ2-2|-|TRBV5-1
CASSTGSANTGELFF
TGCGCCAGCAGTACCGGAAGCGCGAACACCGGGGAGCTGTTTTTT
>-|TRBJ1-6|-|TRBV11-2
CASSWDSDNSPLHF
TGTGCCAGCAGCTGGGACTCTGATAATTCACCCCTCCACTTT
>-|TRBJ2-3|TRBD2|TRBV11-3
CASSLGRASDTQYF
TGTGCCAGCAGCTTGGGGAGGGCCAGCGATACGCAGTATTTT
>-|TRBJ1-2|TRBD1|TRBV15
CATSRVGGQGTYGYTF
TGTGCCACCAGCAGAGTGGGGGGACAGGGGACCTATGGCTACACCTTC
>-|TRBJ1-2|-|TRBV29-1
CSVRHNYGYTF
TGCAGCGTTAGACACAACTATGGCTACACCTTC
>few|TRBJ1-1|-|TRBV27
CASSLGGVLNTEAFF
TGTGCCAGCAGTTTAGGCGGAGTTCTGAACACTGAAGCTTTCTTT
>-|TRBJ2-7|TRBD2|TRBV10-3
CAISEWTSGGGYEQYF
TGTGCCATCAGTGAGTGGACTAGCGGAGGGGGCTACGAGCAGTACTTC
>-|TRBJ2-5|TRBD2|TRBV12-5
CASGLGLAVAETQYF
TGTGCTAGTGGTTTGGGACTAGCGGTAGCAGAGACCCAGTACTTC
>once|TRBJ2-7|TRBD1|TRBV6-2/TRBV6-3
CASSRLPGQGTTEQYF
TGTGCCAGCAGCAGGCTTCCGGGACAGGGAACGACAGAGCAGTACTTC
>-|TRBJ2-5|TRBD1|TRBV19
CASSIRDRAETQYF
TGTGCCAGTAGTATAAGGGACAGGGCAGAGACCCAGTACTTC
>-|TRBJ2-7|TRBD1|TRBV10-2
CASAKRGRVSYEQYF
TGCGCCAGCGCTAAGAGGGGGCGGGTTTCCTACGAGCAGTACTTC
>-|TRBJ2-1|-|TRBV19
CASSFTGTPFNEQFF
TGTGCCAGTAGTTTTACCGGGACTCCGTTCAATGAGCAGTTCTTC
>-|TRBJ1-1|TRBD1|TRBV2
CASSWDRVLTEAFF
TGTGCCAGCAGTTGGGACAGGGTTTTAACTGAAGCTTTCTTT
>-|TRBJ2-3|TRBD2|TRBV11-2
CASSSYSSGRGPLADTQYF
TGTGCCAGCAGCTCCTATTCTAGCGGGAGGGGACCCCTGGCGGATACGCAGTATTTT
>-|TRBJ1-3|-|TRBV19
CASTTRVSSGNTIYF
TGTGCCAGTACTACGAGGGTTAGCTCTGGAAACACCATATATTTT
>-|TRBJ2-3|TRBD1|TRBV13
CASKLQGAGFPDTQYF
TGTGCCAGCAAACTACAGGGGGCAGGCTTCCCAGATACGCAGTATTTT
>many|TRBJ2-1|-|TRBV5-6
CASSTPRQLYNEQFF
TGTGCCAGCAGCACCCCCCGACAATTGTACAATGAGCAGTTCTTC
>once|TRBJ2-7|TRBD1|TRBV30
CAWSPPGTGFYEQYF
TGTGCCTGGAGTCCACCCGGGACAGGGTTCTACGAGCAGTACTTC
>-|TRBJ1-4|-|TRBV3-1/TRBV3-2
CASSQSSGVEKLFF
TGTGCCAGCAGCCAGTCTTCCGGGGTTGAAAAACTGTTTTTT
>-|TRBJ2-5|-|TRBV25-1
CASRTWGLGKETQYF
TGTGCCAGCAGGACATGGGGGCTCGGAAAAGAGACCCAGTACTTC
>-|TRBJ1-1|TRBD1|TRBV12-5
CASGLVLGQGMNTEAFF
TGTGCTAGTGGTTTGGTGCTAGGACAGGGAATGAACACTGAAGCTTTCTTT